This paragraph covers one T cell receptor beta chain sequence. This sample is drawn from a study of blood T cell repertoires in COVID-19. Study-wide background: Sample material is recorded as cDNA or gDNA derived from T cells, B-cell-depleted T cells, or PBMCs.

Those enrolled, adults aged 18 to 89 years, came from about two dozen US areas. Cohorts were assigned according to the clinical history that participants reported. Per the authors' pipeline: Researchers report that nucleated cell counts were estimated from reference gene primer amplification. The repertoire was sequenced with immunoSEQ multiplex PCR; TCRdb's copy has only in-frame clones and lacks some. The DNA was the basis for D and trimming; V, J and clone size are from that table. This table has roughly 430,000 clones, nearly 90% appearing once. The CDR3 is made up of 15 amino acids. CDR1 is SGDLS and CDR2 is YYNGEE in the germline V gene. Trimming took 5 bases from V and 6 from J; bases not matched to a gene: 12.

The sequence was obtained from a woman aged 40-49 years with acute COVID-19. The chain couples TRBV9 to TRBJ2-7; 9 bases are a match to TRBD1. Sequenced input: PBMCs or T cells enriched from blood (not recorded which). The CDR3 loop reads CASSLTGGAPAEQYF. The CDR3 nucleotides are TGTGCCAGCAGTTTAACAGGGGGCGCCCCCGCCGAGCAGTACTTC.